The rows below give T cell receptor beta chains drawn from one sample of a study of cytomegalovirus exposure and HLA in healthy donors. Some clones are missing from TCRdb's copy, which holds only in-frame ones; the method was immunoSEQ multiplex PCR. This table holds over 45,000 clones, around 83% found once. The specimen was PBMCs. The source of these receptors is a man aged 25-45 years in good health and CMV-seronegative. Both conserved end residues are part of each CDR3. A D gene is named only where the DNA matches it firmly. Expanded clones get a size class; other rows say once, few or many, or leave the size out.

v_call: TRBV12-5; d_call: NA; j_call: TRBJ1-1; clone_size: NA; cdr3_aa: CASGLIRGGEAFF; cdr3_nt: TGTGCTAGTGGTTTGATAAGGGGGGGTGAAGCTTTCTTT
v_call: TRBV14; d_call: NA; j_call: TRBJ2-7; clone_size: NA; cdr3_aa: CASSQDWASALYEQYF; cdr3_nt: TGTGCCAGCAGCCAAGATTGGGCTAGCGCGCTCTACGAGCAGTACTTC
v_call: TRBV18; d_call: NA; j_call: TRBJ2-5; clone_size: NA; cdr3_aa: CASSPGQIQETQYF; cdr3_nt: TGTGCCAGCTCACCTGGCCAGATCCAAGAGACCCAGTACTTC
v_call: TRBV6-5; d_call: NA; j_call: TRBJ2-1; clone_size: NA; cdr3_aa: CASSRGPYNEQFF; cdr3_nt: TGTGCCAGCTCAAGGGGCCCGTACAATGAGCAGTTCTTC
v_call: TRBV5-4; d_call: NA; j_call: TRBJ1-3; clone_size: once; cdr3_aa: CASSQTGISGNTIYF; cdr3_nt: TGTGCCAGCAGCCAGACAGGTATCTCTGGAAACACCATATATTTT
v_call: TRBV4-3; d_call: TRBD2; j_call: TRBJ2-3; clone_size: NA; cdr3_aa: CASSPGLAGGLGDTQYF; cdr3_nt: TGCGCCAGCAGCCCGGGACTAGCGGGGGGGCTAGGAGATACGCAGTATTTT
v_call: TRBV7-2; d_call: NA; j_call: TRBJ2-7; clone_size: NA; cdr3_aa: CASGYTGYYEQYF; cdr3_nt: TGTGCCAGCGGTTACACGGGATACTACGAGCAGTACTTC
v_call: TRBV6-6; d_call: TRBD2; j_call: TRBJ2-5; clone_size: NA; cdr3_aa: CASRRLLAGEETQYF; cdr3_nt: TGTGCCAGCAGACGCCTACTAGCGGGTGAAGAGACCCAGTACTTC
v_call: TRBV7-2; d_call: TRBD1; j_call: TRBJ2-7; clone_size: once; cdr3_aa: CASSLTGGLYEQYF; cdr3_nt: TGTGCCAGCAGCTTAACAGGGGGCTTGTACGAGCAGTACTTC
v_call: TRBV15; d_call: NA; j_call: TRBJ1-3; clone_size: NA; cdr3_aa: CATSRPGQNSGNTIYF; cdr3_nt: TGTGCCACCAGCAGACCTGGACAGAACTCTGGAAACACCATATATTTT
v_call: TRBV7-6; d_call: TRBD2; j_call: TRBJ2-1; clone_size: NA; cdr3_aa: CASSLWLAGVEQFF; cdr3_nt: TGTGCCAGCAGCCTCTGGCTAGCGGGGGTTGAGCAGTTCTTC
v_call: TRBV4-1; d_call: NA; j_call: TRBJ1-2; clone_size: NA; cdr3_aa: CASSQVIVGTNYGYTF; cdr3_nt: TGCGCCAGCAGCCAAGTCATAGTGGGGACAAACTATGGCTACACCTTC
v_call: TRBV11-3; d_call: NA; j_call: TRBJ2-5; clone_size: NA; cdr3_aa: CASSLDRRAEETQYF; cdr3_nt: TGTGCCAGCAGCTTAGATCGGAGGGCGGAAGAGACCCAGTACTTC
v_call: TRBV6-1; d_call: TRBD1; j_call: TRBJ1-5; clone_size: NA; cdr3_aa: CASKDRGPLIQHF; cdr3_nt: TGTGCCAGCAAGGACAGGGGGCCTTTAATCCAGCATTTT